This T cell receptor beta chain was sequenced in a study of regulatory T cells in long-lasting Graves disease. Documented time point: persistent/refractory GD, antithyroid drugs over 5 years with positive TRAb. The TCR library used RNA extracted from PBMCs. Study findings and constraints: Persistent Graves' patients possessed reduced TCR diversity relative to recently diagnosed ones.

This CDR3 region has 14 residues. Trimming removed 4 bases from V and 7 bases from J; junction bases left unmatched: 7. CDR1 and CDR2 from the germline V gene are MDHEN and SYDVKM. iRepertoire HTBI primers and Arm-PCR of CDR3 regions built TCR beta libraries. TCRdb passed the multiplex PCR reads through MiXCR, listing each CDR3 protein once. In the table there are roughly 500,000 distinct CDR3 sequences, about a fifth of which are singletons. This clonotype occurred many times. Its antigen is unidentified. This TCR was recovered from a female donor with Graves disease. The chain has TRBV28 and TRBJ2-7; 10 nucleotides agree with TRBD2. Specimen: peripheral blood mononuclear cells (PBMCs), collected when the disease was refractory, from a patient treated with antithyroid drugs. The CDR3 DNA sequence: TGTGCCAGCAGTTACCTAGCGGGAGTGGGAGAGCAGTACTTC. Its protein product is CASSYLAGVGEQYF. Supplemented by reference TRBV28 and TRBJ2-7, the full variable domain reads DVKVTQSSRYLVKRTGEKVFLECVQDMDHENMFWYRQDPGLGLRLIYFSYDVKMKEKGDIPEGYSVSREKKERFSLILESASTNQTSMYLCASSYLAGVGEQYFGPGTRLTVT.